A single sample is the source of the 16 T cell receptor beta chains below, sequenced in a study of cytomegalovirus exposure and HLA in healthy donors. Amplification used 60 Vbeta primers and 13 Jbeta primers. Sequenced by immunoSEQ multiplex PCR; TCRdb stores in-frame clones only, minus some. The sample holds some 100,000 clones, 75% to 80% seen once. What was sequenced was PBMCs. Receptor source: a woman between 35 and 50 years old in good health and CMV-seropositive.

The rearrangement joins TRBV5-1 to TRBJ2-7, with D possibly TRBD2 on 7 matching bases. This CDR3 is 16 amino acids long. The germline V gene has CDR1 SGHRS and CDR2 YFSETQ. V was pared by 0 bases and J by 4 bases, with 17 bases between. In nucleotides, the CDR3 is TGCGCCAGCAGCTTGGGAGGAGGGGGGGCGCTTTACGAGCAGTACTTC. Translated, it gives CASSLGGGGALYEQYF.

As to this clone: The junction differs from germline at one of its ends, possibly a read error. The chain links TRBV27 to TRBJ1-2; 7 bases are shared with TRBD1. Germline V gene sequence: CDR1 MNHEY, CDR2 SMNVEV (reference sequence). The CDR3 has 14 amino acids. CDR3 in DNA: TGTGCCAGCAGTCTATCACAGGGGAACTATGGCTACACCTTC. Protein product: CASSLSQGNYGYTF.

The chain uses TRBV18 and TRBJ1-1, with D hard to call. V was clipped by 2 bases and J by 4 bases, with 20 bases between them. Germline loops: CDR1 KGHSH, CDR2 LQKENI. This CDR3 spans 17 amino acids. CDR3 nucleotides: TGTGCCAGCTCACCAGATTTTGGTGGAGGGCCTGGCACTGAAGCTTTCTTT. Its protein is CASSPDFGGGPGTEAFF.

The V gene is TRBV6-1, the J gene TRBJ1-3, with D tentatively TRBD1 (6 bases). The CDR3 covers 13 residues. CDR1 is MNHNS, CDR2 SASEGT, per germline. V lost 1 base and J 7 bases, leaving 8 bases between the germline ends. The CDR3 region is CASSEDRVNTIYF. DNA of the CDR3: TGTGCCAGCAGTGAAGACAGGGTGAACACCATATATTTT.

The genes are TRBV4-2 and TRBJ2-1, with D possibly being TRBD1 (5 bases). The CDR3 totals 15 residues. Germline lookup yields CDR1 LGHNA and CDR2 YNFKEQ. With 0 bases removed from V and 4 bases from J, the gap between germline ends came to 10 bases. The CDR3 loop is CASSQEGTGYNEQFF. The CDR3 DNA sequence: TGTGCCAGCAGCCAAGAGGGAACAGGTTACAATGAGCAGTTCTTC.

This sequence joins TRBV9 and TRBJ1-2; D may be TRBD1 (6 bases). The CDR3 is 18 amino acids. V was cut by 4 bases and J by 0 bases, with 22 bases left in between. CDR1 and CDR2 from the germline V gene are SGDLS and YYNGEE. CDR3 DNA: TGTGCCAGCAGCCTCAGAGATGGACAGACTTTACCTAACTATGGCTACACCTTC. Protein product: CASSLRDGQTLPNYGYTF.

In regard to this clone: Germline is not matched at one junction end, which may reflect a read error. The chain combines TRBV30 with TRBJ1-6; D gene unclear. The CDR3 extends over 15 amino acids. The germline V gene has CDR1 GTSNPN and CDR2 SVGIG (reference sequence). The DNA of the CDR3 is TGTGCCTGGAGTGTACTCCGAGGTTTGAATTCACCCCTCCCCTTT. Translated: CAWSVLRGLNSPLPF.

The chain links TRBV7-8 to TRBJ1-5; D unresolved. Germline loops: CDR1 SGHVS, CDR2 FQNEAQ. The CDR3 has 16 residues. Trimming removed 3 bases at V and 3 bases at J, with 15 bases between. In DNA form, the CDR3 reads TGTGCCAGCAGCTTGGTCCCACCCGGGGTCAATCAGCCCCAGCATTTT. It is translated as CASSLVPPGVNQPQHF.

The chain joins TRBV5-4 to TRBJ1-2, with a possible D match to TRBD1 (5 bases). There are 13 residues in the CDR3. Trimming stripped 1 base from V and 8 bases from J, with 12 bases between. Per germline, CDR1 SGHNT and CDR2 YYREEE (reference sequence). Here the CDR3 reads CASSLLGVEGYTF. The CDR3 bases are TGTGCCAGCAGCTTGTTAGGGGTAGAGGGCTACACCTTC.

The chain combines TRBV30 with TRBJ1-1; 11 bases align to TRBD1. Germline CDR1 is GTSNPN and CDR2 is SVGIG (reference sequence). The ends lost 4 bases at V and 1 base at J; junction bases unmatched: 11. CDR3 length: 17 residues. CDR3 DNA: TGTGCCTGGAAGGAAAGGACAGGGGGCGCAAGGAACACTGAAGCTTTCTTT. This codes for CAWKERTGGARNTEAFF.

The genes are TRBV4-1 and TRBJ2-7; 9 nucleotides align to TRBD1. The V gene's germline CDR1 is MGHRA and CDR2 YSYEKL. There are 15 residues in the CDR3. Trimming removed 2 bases from V and 4 bases from J; junction bases left unmatched: 6. The CDR3 DNA is TGCGCCAGCAGCCAACCCACAGGGGGCAGGTACGAGCAGTACTTC. It is translated as CASSQPTGGRYEQYF.

The chain uses TRBV7-9 and TRBJ1-2, with unresolved D. CDR1 is SEHNR, CDR2 FQNEAQ, per germline (reference sequence). The CDR3 contains 14 residues. V lost 5 bases to trimming and J lost 7 bases, with 17 bases between them. As DNA, the CDR3 is TGTGCCAGCAGCCTGGACTCCCAAAGTGGTGGCTACACCTTC. It specifies CASSLDSQSGGYTF.

The chain has TRBV5-1 and TRBJ2-7, with D unclear. The ends were cut back, 5 bases at V and 4 bases at J, with 7 bases in the middle. Per germline, CDR1 SGHRS and CDR2 YFSETQ. The CDR3 sequence is 11 residues long. The CDR3 DNA follows: TGCGCCAGCAGGGAAGCGTACGAGCAGTACTTC. It yields the protein CASREAYEQYF.

This chain joins TRBV29-1 and TRBJ2-3; tentatively, D is TRBD1 (5 bases). Trimming stripped 8 bases from V and 2 bases from J, with 14 bases between. The CDR3 runs to 13 residues. Germline loops: CDR1 SQVTM, CDR2 ANQGSEA. CDR3 protein: CSMYDRFTDTQYF. The CDR3 bases are TGCAGCATGTACGACAGATTCACAGATACGCAGTATTTT.

V gene TRBV30 combines with J gene TRBJ2-1; D perhaps matches TRBD2 (6 bases). Looked up from germline, CDR1 is GTSNPN and CDR2 is SVGIG (reference sequence). The CDR3 runs to 15 residues. Trimming cost V 4 bases and J 2 bases, with 15 bases left between them. CDR3 region: CAWTVVGGTYNEQFF. CDR3 nucleotide sequence: TGTGCCTGGACAGTGGTGGGGGGTACCTACAATGAGCAGTTCTTC.

This clone showed up just once. J is TRBJ1-6 and V is TRBV19; D gene uncertain. Germline CDR1 and CDR2: LNHDA and SQIVND (reference sequence). This CDR3 contains 16 residues. V shed 4 bases and J shed 6 bases, with 16 bases lying between them. The DNA of the CDR3 is TGTGCCAGTAGTAGCGTAGGGAGGGCGGGTAATTCACCCCTCCACTTT. It codes for CASSSVGRAGNSPLHF. Combining the CDR3 with reference TRBV19 and TRBJ1-6 gives the whole variable domain DGGITQSPKYLFRKEGQNVTLSCEQNLNHDAMYWYRQDPGQGLRLIYYSQIVNDFQKGDIAEGYSVSREKKESFPLTVTSAQKNPTAFYLCASSSVGRAGNSPLHFGNGTRLTVT.